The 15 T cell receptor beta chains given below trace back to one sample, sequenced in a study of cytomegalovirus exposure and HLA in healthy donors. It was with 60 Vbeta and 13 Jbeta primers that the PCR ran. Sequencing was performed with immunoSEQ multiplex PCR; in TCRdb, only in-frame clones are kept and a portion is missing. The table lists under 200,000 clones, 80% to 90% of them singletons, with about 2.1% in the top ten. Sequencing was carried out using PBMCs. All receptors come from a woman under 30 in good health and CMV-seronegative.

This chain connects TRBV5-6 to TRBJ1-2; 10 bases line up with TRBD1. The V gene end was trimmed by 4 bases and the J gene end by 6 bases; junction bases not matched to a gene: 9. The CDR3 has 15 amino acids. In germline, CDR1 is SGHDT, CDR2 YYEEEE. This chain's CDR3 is CASSHLRGQGHGYTF. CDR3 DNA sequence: TGTGCCAGCAGCCATCTTCGGGGACAGGGGCATGGCTACACCTTC.

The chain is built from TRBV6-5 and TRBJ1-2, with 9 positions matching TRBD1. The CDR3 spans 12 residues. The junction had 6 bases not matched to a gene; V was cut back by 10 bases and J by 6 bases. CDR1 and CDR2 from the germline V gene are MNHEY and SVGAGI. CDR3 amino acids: CATRDREDGYTF. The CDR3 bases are TGTGCCACCCGGGACAGGGAGGATGGCTACACCTTC.

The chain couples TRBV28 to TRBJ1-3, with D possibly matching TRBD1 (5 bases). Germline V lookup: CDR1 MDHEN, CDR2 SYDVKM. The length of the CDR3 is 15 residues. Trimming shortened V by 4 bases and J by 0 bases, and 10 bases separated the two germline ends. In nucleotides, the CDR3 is TGTGCCAGCAGTTCCAGACAGTTCTCTGGAAACACCATATATTTT. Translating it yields CASSSRQFSGNTIYF.

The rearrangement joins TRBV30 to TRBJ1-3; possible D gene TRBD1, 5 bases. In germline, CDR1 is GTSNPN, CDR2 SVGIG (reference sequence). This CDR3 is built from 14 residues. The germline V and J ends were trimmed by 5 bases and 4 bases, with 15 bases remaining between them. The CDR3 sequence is CAWEQGFTGNTIYF. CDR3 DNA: TGTGCCTGGGAGCAGGGCTTCACCGGAAACACCATATATTTT.

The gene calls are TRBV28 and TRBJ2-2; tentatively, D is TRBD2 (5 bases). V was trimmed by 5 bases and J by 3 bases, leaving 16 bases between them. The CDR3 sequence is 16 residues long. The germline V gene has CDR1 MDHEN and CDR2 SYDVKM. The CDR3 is CASSPHFQRYTGELFF. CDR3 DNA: TGTGCCAGCAGTCCACATTTCCAGCGGTACACCGGGGAGCTGTTTTTT. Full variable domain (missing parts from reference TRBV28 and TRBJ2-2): DVKVTQSSRYLVKRTGEKVFLECVQDMDHENMFWYRQDPGLGLRLIYFSYDVKMKEKGDIPEGYSVSREKKERFSLILESASTNQTSMYLCASSPHFQRYTGELFFGEGSRLTVL.

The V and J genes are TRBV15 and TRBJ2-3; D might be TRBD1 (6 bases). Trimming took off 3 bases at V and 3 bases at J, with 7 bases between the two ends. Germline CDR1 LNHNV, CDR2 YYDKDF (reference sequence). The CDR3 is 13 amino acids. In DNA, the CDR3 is TGTGCCACCAGCAGGGGGGCGACAGATACGCAGTATTTT. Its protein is CATSRGATDTQYF.

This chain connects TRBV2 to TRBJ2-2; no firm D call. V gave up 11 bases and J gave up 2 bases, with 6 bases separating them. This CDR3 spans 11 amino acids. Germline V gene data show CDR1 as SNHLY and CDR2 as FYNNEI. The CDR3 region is CAGVNTGELFF. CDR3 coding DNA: TGTGCCGGAGTAAACACCGGGGAGCTGTTTTTT.

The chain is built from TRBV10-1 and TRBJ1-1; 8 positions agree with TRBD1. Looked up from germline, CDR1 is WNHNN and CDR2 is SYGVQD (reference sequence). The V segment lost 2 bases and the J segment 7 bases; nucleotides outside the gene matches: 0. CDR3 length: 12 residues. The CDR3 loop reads CASSEGTGEAFF. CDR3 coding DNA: TGCGCCAGCAGTGAGGGGACAGGTGAAGCTTTCTTT.

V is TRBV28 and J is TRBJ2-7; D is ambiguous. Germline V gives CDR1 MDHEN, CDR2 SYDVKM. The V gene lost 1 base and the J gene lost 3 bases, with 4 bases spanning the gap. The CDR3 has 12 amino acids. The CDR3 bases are TGTGCCAGCAGTTTATACGGCTACGAGCAGTACTTC. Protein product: CASSLYGYEQYF.

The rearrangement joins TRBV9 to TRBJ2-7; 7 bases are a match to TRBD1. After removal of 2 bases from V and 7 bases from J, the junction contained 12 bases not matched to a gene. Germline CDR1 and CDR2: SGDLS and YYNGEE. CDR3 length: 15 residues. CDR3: CASSVHPGQSGEQYF. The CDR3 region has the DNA TGTGCCAGCAGCGTCCACCCGGGACAGTCAGGGGAGCAGTACTTC.

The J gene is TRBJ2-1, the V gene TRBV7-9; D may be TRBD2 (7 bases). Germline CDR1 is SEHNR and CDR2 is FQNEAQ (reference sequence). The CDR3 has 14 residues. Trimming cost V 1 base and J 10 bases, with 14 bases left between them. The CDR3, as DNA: TGTGCCAGCAGCTTAGGCCGGGGGGCGGGGGAGCAGTTCTTC. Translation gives CASSLGRGAGEQFF.

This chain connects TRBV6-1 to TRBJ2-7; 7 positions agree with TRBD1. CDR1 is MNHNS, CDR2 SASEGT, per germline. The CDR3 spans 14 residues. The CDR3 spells CAGKGAPSSYEQYF. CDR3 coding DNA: TGTGCGGGTAAGGGGGCGCCTTCCTCCTACGAGCAGTACTTC.

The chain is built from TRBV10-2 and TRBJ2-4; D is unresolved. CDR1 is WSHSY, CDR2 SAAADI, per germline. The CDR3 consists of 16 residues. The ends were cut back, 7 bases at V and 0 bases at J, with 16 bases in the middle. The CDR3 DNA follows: TGCGCCAGCAAGCCCACCCCATTCCTAGCCAAAAACATTCAGTACTTC. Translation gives CASKPTPFLAKNIQYF.

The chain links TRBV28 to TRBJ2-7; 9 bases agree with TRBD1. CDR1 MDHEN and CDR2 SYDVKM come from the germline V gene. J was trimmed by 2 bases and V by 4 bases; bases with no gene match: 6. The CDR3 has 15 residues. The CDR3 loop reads CASSWGRQGAYEQYF. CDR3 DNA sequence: TGTGCCAGCAGTTGGGGGCGACAGGGGGCCTACGAGCAGTACTTC.

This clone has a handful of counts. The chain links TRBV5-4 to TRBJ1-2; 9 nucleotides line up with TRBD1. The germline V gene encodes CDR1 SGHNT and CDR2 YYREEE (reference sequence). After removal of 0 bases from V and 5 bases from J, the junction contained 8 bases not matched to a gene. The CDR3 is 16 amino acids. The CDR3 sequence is CASSLGATGGNYGYTF. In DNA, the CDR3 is TGTGCCAGCAGCTTGGGGGCGACAGGGGGTAATTATGGCTACACCTTC.